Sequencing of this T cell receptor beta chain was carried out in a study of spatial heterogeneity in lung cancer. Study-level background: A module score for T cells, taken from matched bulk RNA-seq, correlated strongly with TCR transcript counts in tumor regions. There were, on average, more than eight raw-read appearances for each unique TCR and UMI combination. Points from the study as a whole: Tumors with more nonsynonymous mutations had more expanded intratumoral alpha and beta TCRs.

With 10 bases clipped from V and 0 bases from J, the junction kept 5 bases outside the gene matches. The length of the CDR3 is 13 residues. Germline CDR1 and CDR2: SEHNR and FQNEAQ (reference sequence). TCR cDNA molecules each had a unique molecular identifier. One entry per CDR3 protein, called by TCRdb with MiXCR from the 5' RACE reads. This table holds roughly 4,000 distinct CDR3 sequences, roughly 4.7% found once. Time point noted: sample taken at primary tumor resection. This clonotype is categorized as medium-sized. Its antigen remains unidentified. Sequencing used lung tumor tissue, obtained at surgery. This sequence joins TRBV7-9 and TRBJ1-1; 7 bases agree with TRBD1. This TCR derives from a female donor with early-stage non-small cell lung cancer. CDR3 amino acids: CATETGMNTEAFF. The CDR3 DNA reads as TGTGCCACAGAGACAGGGATGAACACTGAAGCTTTCTTT.